Shown below are 10 T cell receptor beta chains from a single sample sequenced in a study of cytomegalovirus exposure and HLA in healthy donors (dated by TCRdb to about 2017). Libraries were constructed by the immunoSEQ multiplex PCR assay. The multiplex PCR relied on a mix of 60 forward primers for TCR Vbeta segments and 13 reverse primers for TCR Jbeta segments. Drawn from immuneACCESS, this table holds only the in-frame rearrangements with V and J called that TCRdb kept. Clones are partly lost; checked studies trace under half to an unresolved V gene and leave the rest unexplained. In this sample the table shows about 130,000 clones, 75% to 85% of which occur a single time. The top ten clonotypes cover 1% of the sample. The sample taken for sequencing was PBMCs. Receptors were obtained from a man aged 35 to 55 in good health and CMV-seronegative.

The CDR3 DNA sequence: TGTGCCTGGAGTGTACAAGTCACAACGGGTGGCTACACCTTC. Its translation is CAWSVQVTTGGYTF. The chain is built from TRBV30 and TRBJ1-2; no definite D call. The germline CDR1 and CDR2 sequences are GTSNPN and SVGIG (reference sequence). The V gene lost 0 bases and the J gene lost 7 bases, with 15 bases spanning the gap. The CDR3 extends over 14 amino acids.

The V call is TRBV2, the J call TRBJ2-3, with 8 bases lining up with TRBD1. The length of the CDR3 is 14 residues. J gave up 2 bases and V 6 bases, and 4 bases lay outside the gene matches. CDR1 is SNHLY, CDR2 FYNNEI, per germline. CDR3 coding DNA: TGTGCCAGCAGCGGACAGGGATACACAGATACGCAGTATTTT. Protein product: CASSGQGYTDTQYF.

The chain joins TRBV30 to TRBJ2-5; tentatively, D is TRBD2 (5 bases). This CDR3 has 13 amino acids. The V and J ends lost 4 bases and 4 bases respectively, with 13 bases between them. Germline CDR1 reads GTSNPN; CDR2 reads SVGIG (reference sequence). In DNA, the CDR3 is TGTGCCTGGAATTTGGGAGCTACAGAGACCCAGTACTTC. This gives the protein CAWNLGATETQYF. Full variable domain (remainder filled in from reference TRBV30 and TRBJ2-5): SQTIHQWPATLVQPVGSPLSLECTVEGTSNPNLYWYRQAAGRGLQLLFYSVGIGQISSEVPQNLSASRPQDRQFILSSKKLLLSDSGFYLCAWNLGATETQYFGPGTRLLVL.

The genes are TRBV23-1 and TRBJ2-2; TRBD2 aligns across 14 bases. TRBV23-1 is an ORF, and what it does is uncertain. The CDR3 runs 16 residues. Unmatched junction bases numbered 5, after V lost 10 bases and J lost 1 base. CDR3 DNA sequence: TGCGCCATCGGGACTAGCGGGGGAAAGAACACCGGGGAGCTGTTTTTT. This encodes CAIGTSGGKNTGELFF.

This clone was detected only a few times. The V gene is TRBV6-1, the J gene TRBJ1-4; weak D call: TRBD1 (5 bases). V lost 1 base and J lost 7, with 13 bases in between. CDR1 and CDR2 from the germline V gene are MNHNS and SASEGT. This CDR3 has 15 amino acids. CDR3 bases: TGTGCCAGCAGTGAAGAGATGGGGGAGGGTGAAAAACTGTTTTTT. This gives the protein CASSEEMGEGEKLFF.

The J gene is TRBJ1-5, the V gene TRBV18; a possible D gene is TRBD1 (5 bases). Germline loops: CDR1 KGHSH, CDR2 LQKENI. With 1 base removed from V and 4 bases from J, the gap between germline ends came to 8 bases. This CDR3 is built from 14 residues. The CDR3 loop is CASSPQRGNQPQHF. The CDR3 nucleotides read TGTGCCAGCTCACCACAACGGGGGAATCAGCCCCAGCATTTT. The variable domain in full, completed from reference TRBV18 and TRBJ1-5, reads NAGVMQNPRHLVRRRGQEARLRCSPMKGHSHVYWYRQLPEEGLKFMVYLQKENIIDESGMPKERFSAEFPKEGPSILRIQQVVRGDSAAYFCASSPQRGNQPQHFGDGTRLSIL.

V usage is TRBV10-3 and J usage is TRBJ2-7; TRBD2 matches at 8 bases. The CDR3 has 15 amino acids. Losses at the gene ends were 1 base for V and 2 bases for J; bases not matched to a gene: 4. In germline, CDR1 is ENHRY, CDR2 SYGVKD. The CDR3 DNA is TGTGCCATCAGTGAGTTGACGCGGGGGGCCTACGAGCAGTACTTC. It codes for CAISELTRGAYEQYF.

The chain uses TRBV5-4 and TRBJ2-3, with a tentative D call TRBD2 (5 bases). V was cut by 1 base and J by 4 bases, with 10 bases left in between. The CDR3 totals 14 residues. Germline V gives CDR1 SGHNT, CDR2 YYREEE (reference sequence). CDR3 region: CASSLLRDPDTQYF. The CDR3 bases are TGTGCCAGCAGCTTGTTACGGGATCCAGATACGCAGTATTTT.

The chain couples TRBV25-1 to TRBJ1-4; a possible D gene is TRBD1 (6 bases). CDR1 and CDR2 (germline): MGHDK, SYGVNS. The CDR3 sequence is 16 residues long. The V end was cut by 4 bases, the J end by 3 bases, with 15 bases between. This chain's CDR3 is CASSGEPGVANEKLFF. DNA for the CDR3: TGTGCCAGCAGTGGCGAGCCAGGGGTTGCTAATGAAAAACTGTTTTTT.

This clone was found once. The chain is built from TRBV6-4 and TRBJ2-5; D is unresolved. Trimming pared 1 base from V and 0 bases from J, leaving 12 bases between. Germline V gives CDR1 MRHNA, CDR2 SNTAGT. The CDR3 spans 16 residues. This CDR3 reads CASSDFRRPNQETQYF. The DNA of the CDR3 is TGTGCCAGCAGTGACTTCAGGCGTCCCAACCAAGAGACCCAGTACTTC.